The 17 T cell receptor beta chains listed next were all sequenced from one sample in a study of blood T cell repertoires in COVID-19. The method was immunoSEQ multiplex PCR; TCRdb's version includes in-frame clones alone and lacks a portion of them. The sample consists of about 150,000 clones, over 80% of them appearing once. Sequencing was done on a sample of peripheral blood. These receptors all stem from a woman between 40 and 55 years old with active or convalescent COVID-19.

This clone has just one count. J is TRBJ2-7 and V is TRBV6-6, with TRBD1 identical over 10 bases. Germline V gene data show CDR1 as MNHNY and CDR2 as SVGAGI (reference sequence). The V and J ends lost 6 bases and 0 bases, in that order; junction bases with no gene match: 20. The CDR3 runs to 20 residues. The CDR3 loop reads CASSSRPRRGQGPGSYEQYF. CDR3 coding DNA: TGTGCCAGCAGCTCACGACCCCGGCGGGGACAGGGGCCCGGCTCCTACGAGCAGTACTTC.

CDR3 in DNA: TGTGCCAGCAGAAAGCGGGGGCTGAACACTGAAGCTTTCTTT. Amino acid sequence: CASRKRGLNTEAFF. This rearrangement joins TRBV11-2 to TRBJ1-1; D is perhaps TRBD1 (6 bases). Germline V CDR1 and CDR2: SGHAT, FQNNGV. CDR3 length: 14 amino acids. Trimming removed 6 bases from V and 0 bases from J, with 11 bases in between.

This chain joins TRBV7-9 and TRBJ2-3; D is perhaps TRBD1 (5 bases). Trimming stripped 3 bases from V and 1 base from J, with 11 bases between. The CDR3 totals 15 residues. The germline CDR1 and CDR2 sequences are SEHNR and FQNEAQ (reference sequence). The CDR3 DNA sequence: TGTGCCAGCAGCTTGGTTCTCAGGGGCACAGATACGCAGTATTTT. It codes for CASSLVLRGTDTQYF.

This clone was counted only a few times. CDR3 region: CASSLVTGTGIEAFF. The CDR3 nucleotides read TGTGCCAGCAGTTTAGTAACCGGGACAGGGATTGAAGCTTTCTTT. The rearrangement joins TRBV28 to TRBJ1-1; 9 bases are a match to TRBD1. V lost 2 bases and J lost 7; bases outside the gene matches: 8. The CDR3 has 15 amino acids. Germline values: CDR1 MDHEN, CDR2 SYDVKM.

V is TRBV5-1 and J is TRBJ2-1, with a possible D match to TRBD1 (5 bases). Germline lookup yields CDR1 SGHRS and CDR2 YFSETQ. The V end lost 3 bases, the J end lost 7 bases, and 14 bases lay between the germline ends. CDR3 length: 14 amino acids. Here the CDR3 reads CASSSPSSGNEQFF. The DNA of the CDR3 is TGCGCCAGCAGCTCCCCTTCTTCAGGGAATGAGCAGTTCTTC.

The chain couples TRBV30 to TRBJ2-7; 13 bases fit TRBD2. Germline-derived CDR1 and CDR2 are GTSNPN and SVGIG (reference sequence). The J segment lost 7 bases and the V segment lost 3 bases, leaving 6 bases of the junction unmatched. This CDR3 contains 14 residues. CDR3 in amino acids: CAWRGLAGRGEQYF. The DNA for the CDR3 is TGTGCCTGGAGGGGACTAGCGGGAAGGGGTGAGCAGTACTTC. The full variable domain, in which reference TRBV30 and TRBJ2-7 provide the parts outside the CDR3, is SQTIHQWPATLVQPVGSPLSLECTVEGTSNPNLYWYRQAAGRGLQLLFYSVGIGQISSEVPQNLSASRPQDRQFILSSKKLLLSDSGFYLCAWRGLAGRGEQYFGPGTRLTVT.

The chain combines TRBV4-1 with TRBJ2-3; 7 nucleotides line up with TRBD1. CDR3 size: 15 residues. The germline V gene has CDR1 MGHRA and CDR2 YSYEKL. With 0 bases clipped from V and 6 bases from J, the junction kept 6 bases outside the gene matches. CDR3 amino acids: CASSQDFLGGDTQYF. The CDR3 DNA reads as TGCGCCAGCAGCCAAGATTTCCTAGGGGGCGATACGCAGTATTTT.

This chain links TRBV11-2 with TRBJ2-2; 7 nucleotides line up with TRBD1. CDR3 length: 17 residues. Germline values: CDR1 SGHAT, CDR2 FQNNGV. V trimming: 1 base; J trimming: 5 bases; junction bases outside the gene matches: 10. The CDR3 nucleotides are TGTGCCAGCAGCTTAGCTCTCAGGGGGTATGAGACCGGGGAGCTGTTTTTT. Protein sequence: CASSLALRGYETGELFF.

This clone was observed once. The chain recombines TRBV7-9 with TRBJ1-4, with unresolved D. Germline CDR1 SEHNR, CDR2 FQNEAQ (reference sequence). The CDR3 is 16 amino acids. Trimming removed 3 bases from V and 5 bases from J, with 16 bases in between. The CDR3 nucleotides read TGTGCCAGCAGCTTCCAGACTCTCGAGGTCAATGAAAAACTGTTTTTT. Amino acid sequence: CASSFQTLEVNEKLFF.

This chain links TRBV7-9 with TRBJ2-5; weak D call: TRBD2 (6 bases). Germline-derived CDR1 and CDR2 are SEHNR and FQNEAQ (reference sequence). Trimming took 7 bases from V and 3 from J, leaving 12 bases between them. The CDR3 is 13 residues long. CDR3: CASNRGKEETQYF. The CDR3 DNA follows: TGTGCCAGCAACCGGGGGAAAGAAGAGACCCAGTACTTC. Using reference TRBV7-9 and TRBJ2-5 for the parts outside the CDR3, the full variable domain is DTGVSQNPRHKITKRGQNVTFRCDPISEHNRLYWYRQTLGQGPEFLTYFQNEAQLEKSRLLSDRFSAERPKGSFSTLEIQRTEQGDSAMYLCASNRGKEETQYFGPGTRLLVL.

The chain joins TRBV13 to TRBJ2-5; 8 positions match TRBD2. This CDR3 is built from 15 residues. V trimming: 1 base; J trimming: 5 bases; junction bases outside the gene matches: 6. CDR1 and CDR2 (germline): PRHDT, FYEKMQ (reference sequence). The CDR3 bases are TGTGCCAGCAGCTTAGCCGGGCGGGGGGCCGAGACCCAGTACTTC. Encoded protein: CASSLAGRGAETQYF.

The V and J genes are TRBV11-3 and TRBJ2-6; a possible D gene is TRBD1 (5 bases). The germline V gene has CDR1 SGHNT and CDR2 YENEEA. Trimming took 4 bases from V and 0 from J, leaving 13 bases between them. This CDR3 has 17 residues. CDR3 sequence reads: CASSSWTHPSGANVLTF. CDR3 bases: TGTGCCAGCAGCTCCTGGACACATCCCTCTGGGGCCAACGTCCTGACTTTC.

The rearrangement joins TRBV11-2 to TRBJ2-3; TRBD1 aligns across 9 bases. The CDR3 loop spans 16 amino acids. Germline CDR1 and CDR2: SGHAT and FQNNGV. Trimming at V came to 7 bases and at J to 2 bases, leaving 10 bases not matched to a gene. The CDR3 is CASTLTGTGTTDTQYF. The CDR3 DNA reads TGTGCCAGCACCCTAACCGGGACAGGGACCACAGATACGCAGTATTTT.

This clone has only one observation. The chain recombines TRBV30 with TRBJ1-2, with 8 bases fitting TRBD1. Germline V CDR1 and CDR2: GTSNPN, SVGIG (reference sequence). The junction had 11 bases not matched to a gene; V was cut back by 5 bases and J by 9 bases. The CDR3 spans 13 residues. The CDR3 spells CAWVPGTGLSYTF. As DNA, the CDR3 is TGTGCCTGGGTACCCGGGACAGGCCTGAGCTACACCTTC.

A single count supports this clone. The genes are TRBV14 and TRBJ2-7; 9 bases are a match to TRBD1. The length of the CDR3 is 15 residues. The ends lost 4 bases at V and 11 bases at J; junction bases unmatched: 15. CDR1 is SGHDN and CDR2 is FVKESK in the germline V gene. DNA for the CDR3: TGTGCCAGCAGCCCAAGCTTGGGACAGGGAACCTCGAAGTACTTC. This gives the protein CASSPSLGQGTSKYF.

The rearrangement links TRBV3-1 (or the pseudogene TRBV3-2) to TRBJ2-3; TRBD2 agrees at 8 bases. The CDR3 has 15 residues. The germline gives CDR1 LGHDT, CDR2 YNNKEL (reference sequence). The V gene end was trimmed by 1 base and the J gene end by 7 bases; junction bases not matched to a gene: 7. In DNA, the CDR3 is TGTGCCAGCAGCCAAGCGGGAGGGTCACCAAATACGCAGTATTTT. Translation: CASSQAGGSPNTQYF.

V usage is TRBV5-1 and J usage is TRBJ2-2, with 12 bases lining up with TRBD1. The V gene's germline CDR1 is SGHRS and CDR2 YFSETQ. The CDR3 totals 16 residues. J lost 10 bases, V lost 5 bases, and 12 bases had no gene match. CDR3 in DNA: TGCGCCAGCAGAACCTTCCGGGACAGGGGGCAGGAGGAGCTGTTTTTT. Translation: CASRTFRDRGQEELFF.